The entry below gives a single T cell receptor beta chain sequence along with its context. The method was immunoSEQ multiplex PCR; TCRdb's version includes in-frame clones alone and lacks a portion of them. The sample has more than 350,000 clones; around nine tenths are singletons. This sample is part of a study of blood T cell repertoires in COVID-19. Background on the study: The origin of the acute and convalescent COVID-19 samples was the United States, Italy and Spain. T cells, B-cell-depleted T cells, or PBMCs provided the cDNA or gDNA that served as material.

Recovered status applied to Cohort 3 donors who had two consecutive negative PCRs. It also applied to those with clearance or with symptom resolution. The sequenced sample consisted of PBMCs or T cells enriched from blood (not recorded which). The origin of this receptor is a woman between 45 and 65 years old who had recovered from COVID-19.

The CDR3 loop is CASSLVQGSLPYGYTF. The CDR3 bases are TGTGCCAGCAGCTTGGTCCAGGGGAGCCTGCCCTATGGCTACACCTTC. The chain couples TRBV5-4 to TRBJ1-2, with D possibly TRBD1 on 6 matching bases. Trimming took off 0 bases at V and 4 bases at J, with 16 bases between the two ends. Germline CDR1 reads SGHNT; CDR2 reads YYREEE (reference sequence). CDR3 size: 16 residues.